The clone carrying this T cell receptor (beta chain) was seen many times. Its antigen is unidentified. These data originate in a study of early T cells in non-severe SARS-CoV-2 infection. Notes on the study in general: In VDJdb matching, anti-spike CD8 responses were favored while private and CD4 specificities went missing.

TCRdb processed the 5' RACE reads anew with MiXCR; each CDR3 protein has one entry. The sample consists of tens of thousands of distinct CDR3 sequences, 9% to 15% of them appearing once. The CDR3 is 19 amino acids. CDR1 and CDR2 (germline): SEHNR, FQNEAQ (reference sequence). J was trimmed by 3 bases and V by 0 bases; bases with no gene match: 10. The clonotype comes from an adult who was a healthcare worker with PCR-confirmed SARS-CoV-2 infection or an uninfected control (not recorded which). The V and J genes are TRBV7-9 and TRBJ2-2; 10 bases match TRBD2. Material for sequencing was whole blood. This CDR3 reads CASSLAISGLADHTGELFF. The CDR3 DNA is TGTGCCAGCAGCTTAGCCATCTCAGGACTAGCGGATCACACCGGGGAGCTGTTTTTT.